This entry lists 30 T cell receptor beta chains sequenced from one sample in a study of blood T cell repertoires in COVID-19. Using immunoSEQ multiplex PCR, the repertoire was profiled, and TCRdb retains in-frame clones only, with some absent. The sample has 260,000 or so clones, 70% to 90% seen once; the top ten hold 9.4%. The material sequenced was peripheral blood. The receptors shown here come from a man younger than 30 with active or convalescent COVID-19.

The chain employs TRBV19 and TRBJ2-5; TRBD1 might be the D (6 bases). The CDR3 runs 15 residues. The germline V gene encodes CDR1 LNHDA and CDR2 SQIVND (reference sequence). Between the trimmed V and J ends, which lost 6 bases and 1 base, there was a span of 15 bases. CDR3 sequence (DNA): TGTGCCAGTAGGTCTGCAGGGGCCTTCCAAGAGACCCAGTACTTC. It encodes CASRSAGAFQETQYF.

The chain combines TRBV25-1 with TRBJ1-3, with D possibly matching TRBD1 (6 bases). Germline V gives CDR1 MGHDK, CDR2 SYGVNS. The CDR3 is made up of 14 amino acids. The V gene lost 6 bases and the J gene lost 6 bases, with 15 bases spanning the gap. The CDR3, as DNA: TGTGCCAGCAGAACAGCGACAGGAGAAAACACCATATATTTT. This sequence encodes CASRTATGENTIYF.

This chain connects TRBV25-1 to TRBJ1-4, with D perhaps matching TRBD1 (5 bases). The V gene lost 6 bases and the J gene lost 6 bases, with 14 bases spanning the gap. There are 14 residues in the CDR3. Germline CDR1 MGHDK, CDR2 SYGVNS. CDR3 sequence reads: CASSPSGWDEKLFF. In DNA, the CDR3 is TGTGCCAGCAGCCCATCAGGGTGGGATGAAAAACTGTTTTTT.

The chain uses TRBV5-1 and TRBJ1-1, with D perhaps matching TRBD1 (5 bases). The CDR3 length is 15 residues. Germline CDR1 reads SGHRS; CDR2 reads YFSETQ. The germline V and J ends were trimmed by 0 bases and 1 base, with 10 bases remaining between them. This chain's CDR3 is CASSLGWDSNTEAFF. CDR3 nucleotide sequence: TGCGCCAGCAGCTTGGGTTGGGACTCGAACACTGAAGCTTTCTTT. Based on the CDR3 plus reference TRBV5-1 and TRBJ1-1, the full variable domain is KAGVTQTPRYLIKTRGQQVTLSCSPISGHRSVSWYQQTPGQGLQFLFEYFSETQRNKGNFPGRFSGRQFSNSRSEMNVSTLELGDSALYLCASSLGWDSNTEAFFGQGTRLTVV.

This CDR3 reads CASSPTRRFRSNQPQHF. CDR3 coding DNA: TGTGCCAGCAGCCCGACTAGAAGGTTTCGGAGCAATCAGCCCCAGCATTTT. This chain connects TRBV7-8 to TRBJ1-5; D gene unclear. The CDR3 contains 17 residues. With 5 bases removed from V and 1 base from J, the gap between germline ends came to 18 bases. The germline gives CDR1 SGHVS, CDR2 FQNEAQ.

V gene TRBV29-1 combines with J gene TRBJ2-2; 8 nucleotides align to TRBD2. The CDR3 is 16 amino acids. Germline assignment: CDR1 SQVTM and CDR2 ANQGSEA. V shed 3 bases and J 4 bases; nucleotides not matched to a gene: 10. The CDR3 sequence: CSVDGPGGRGTGELFF. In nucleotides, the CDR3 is TGCAGCGTTGACGGACCGGGGGGGCGTGGCACCGGGGAGCTGTTTTTT.

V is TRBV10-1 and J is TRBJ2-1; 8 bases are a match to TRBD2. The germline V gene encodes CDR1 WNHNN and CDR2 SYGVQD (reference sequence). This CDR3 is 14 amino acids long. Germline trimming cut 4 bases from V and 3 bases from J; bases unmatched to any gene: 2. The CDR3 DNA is TGCGCCAGCAGTGCTGCGGGGGGCTACAATGAGCAGTTCTTC. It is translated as CASSAAGGYNEQFF.

Written as DNA, the CDR3 is TGTGCCAGCTCACCGACTAGCGGGGGGGCCACAGATACGCAGTATTTT. Its protein is CASSPTSGGATDTQYF. The chain uses TRBV18 and TRBJ2-3, with 14 bases that match TRBD2. With 3 bases clipped from V and 2 bases from J, the junction kept 1 base outside the gene matches. CDR1 and CDR2 (germline): KGHSH, LQKENI. This CDR3 contains 16 residues.

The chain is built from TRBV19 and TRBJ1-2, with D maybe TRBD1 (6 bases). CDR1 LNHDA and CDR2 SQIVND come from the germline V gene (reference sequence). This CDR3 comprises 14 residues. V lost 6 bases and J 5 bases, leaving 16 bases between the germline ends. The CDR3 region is CASSHPGTLYGYTF. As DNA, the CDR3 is TGTGCCAGTAGCCATCCGGGGACACTTTATGGCTACACCTTC.

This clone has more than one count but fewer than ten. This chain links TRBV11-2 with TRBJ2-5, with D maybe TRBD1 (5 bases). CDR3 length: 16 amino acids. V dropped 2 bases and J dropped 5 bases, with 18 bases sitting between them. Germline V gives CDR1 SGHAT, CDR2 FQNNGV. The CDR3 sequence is CASSLLQSLGAETQYF. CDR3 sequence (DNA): TGTGCCAGCAGCTTACTCCAATCGCTTGGGGCGGAGACCCAGTACTTC.

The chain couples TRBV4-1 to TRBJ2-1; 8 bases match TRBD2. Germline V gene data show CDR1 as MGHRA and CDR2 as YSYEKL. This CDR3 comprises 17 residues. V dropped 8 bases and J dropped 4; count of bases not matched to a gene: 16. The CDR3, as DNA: TGCGCCAGCTCAACGGACCCAGACAGCGGGGGATACAATGAGCAGTTCTTC. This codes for CASSTDPDSGGYNEQFF.

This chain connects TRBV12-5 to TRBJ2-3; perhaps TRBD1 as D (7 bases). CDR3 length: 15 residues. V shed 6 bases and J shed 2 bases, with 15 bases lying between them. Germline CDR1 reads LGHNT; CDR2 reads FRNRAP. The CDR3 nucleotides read TGTGCTAGTGGCCGCGGGACAGCCAACACAGATACGCAGTATTTT. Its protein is CASGRGTANTDTQYF. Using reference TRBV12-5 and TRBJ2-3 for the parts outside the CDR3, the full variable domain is DARVTQTPRHKVTEMGQEVTMRCQPILGHNTVFWYRQTMMQGLELLAYFRNRAPLDDSGMPKDRFSAEMPDATLATLKIQPSEPRDSAVYFCASGRGTANTDTQYFGPGTRLTVL.

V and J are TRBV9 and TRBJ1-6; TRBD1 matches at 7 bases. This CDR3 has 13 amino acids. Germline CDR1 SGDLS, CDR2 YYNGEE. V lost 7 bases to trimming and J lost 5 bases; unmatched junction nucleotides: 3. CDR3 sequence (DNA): TGTGCCAGCGGGGGACAGAATAATTCACCCCTCCACTTT. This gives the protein CASGGQNNSPLHF.

The CDR3 DNA reads as TGCGCCAGCAGCCCCTACCTTCGCCGAGATAATTCACCCCTCCACTTT. It specifies CASSPYLRRDNSPLHF. The V and J genes are TRBV4-1 and TRBJ1-6; D is ambiguous. The V end was cut by 4 bases, the J end by 5 bases, with 15 bases between. There are 16 residues in the CDR3. Germline CDR1 and CDR2: MGHRA and YSYEKL.

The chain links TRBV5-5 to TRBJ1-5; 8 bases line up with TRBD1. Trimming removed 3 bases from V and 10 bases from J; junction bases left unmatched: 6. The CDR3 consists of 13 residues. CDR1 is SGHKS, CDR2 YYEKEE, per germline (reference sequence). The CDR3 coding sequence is TGTGCCAGCAGCTCGGTGACAGGGGTTCCCCAGCATTTT. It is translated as CASSSVTGVPQHF. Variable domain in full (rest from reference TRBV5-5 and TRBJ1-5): DAGVTQSPTHLIKTRGQQVTLRCSPISGHKSVSWYQQVLGQGPQFIFQYYEKEERGRGNFPDRFSARQFPNYSSELNVNALLLGDSALYLCASSSVTGVPQHFGDGTRLSIL.

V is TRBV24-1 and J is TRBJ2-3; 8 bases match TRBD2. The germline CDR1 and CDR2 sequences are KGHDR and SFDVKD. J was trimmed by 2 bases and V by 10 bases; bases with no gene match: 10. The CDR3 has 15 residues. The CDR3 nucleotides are TGTGCCACAGAATCTGTTAGCGGGACCACAGATACGCAGTATTTT. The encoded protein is CATESVSGTTDTQYF.

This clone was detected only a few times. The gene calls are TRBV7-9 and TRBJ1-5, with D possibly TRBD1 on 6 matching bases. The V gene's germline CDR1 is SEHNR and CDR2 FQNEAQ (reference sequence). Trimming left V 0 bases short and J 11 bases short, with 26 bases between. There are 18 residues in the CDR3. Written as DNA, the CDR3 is TGTGCCAGCAGCTTAGCGCCTCGAGGGGGAAGGGGGAATCTGTCCCAGCATTTT. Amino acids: CASSLAPRGGRGNLSQHF.

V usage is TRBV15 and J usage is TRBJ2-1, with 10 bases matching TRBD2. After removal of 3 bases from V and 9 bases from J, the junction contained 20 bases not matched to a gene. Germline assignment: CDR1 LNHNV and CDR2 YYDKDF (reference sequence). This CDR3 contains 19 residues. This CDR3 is CATSRTGTSALSSIREQFF. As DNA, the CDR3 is TGTGCCACCAGCAGGACCGGGACTAGCGCTTTATCCTCCATTCGTGAGCAGTTCTTC.

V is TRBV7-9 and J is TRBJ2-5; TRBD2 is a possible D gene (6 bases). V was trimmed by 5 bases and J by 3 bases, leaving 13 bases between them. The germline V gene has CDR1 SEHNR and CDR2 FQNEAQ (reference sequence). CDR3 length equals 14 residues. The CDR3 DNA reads TGTGCCAGCAGCGCGTTTGGAGGGGAAGAGACCCAGTACTTC. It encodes CASSAFGGEETQYF.

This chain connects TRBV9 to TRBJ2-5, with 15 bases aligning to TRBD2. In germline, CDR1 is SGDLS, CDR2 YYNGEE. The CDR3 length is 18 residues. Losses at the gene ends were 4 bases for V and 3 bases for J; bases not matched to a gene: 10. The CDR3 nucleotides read TGTGCCAGCAGCCCAAGGACTAGCGGGGGGGCCGGAGAAGAGACCCAGTACTTC. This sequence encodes CASSPRTSGGAGEETQYF.

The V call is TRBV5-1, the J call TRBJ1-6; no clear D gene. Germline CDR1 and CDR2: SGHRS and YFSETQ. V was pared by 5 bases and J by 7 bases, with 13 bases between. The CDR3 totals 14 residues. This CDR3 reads CASRVESWNSPLHF. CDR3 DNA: TGCGCCAGCAGGGTTGAAAGCTGGAATTCACCCCTCCACTTT.

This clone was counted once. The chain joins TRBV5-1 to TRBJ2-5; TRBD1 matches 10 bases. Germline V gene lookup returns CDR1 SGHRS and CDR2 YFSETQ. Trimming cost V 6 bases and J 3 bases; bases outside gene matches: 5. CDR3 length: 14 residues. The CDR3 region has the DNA TGCGCCAGCACGACAGGGGGCCTAGAAGAGACCCAGTACTTC. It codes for CASTTGGLEETQYF.

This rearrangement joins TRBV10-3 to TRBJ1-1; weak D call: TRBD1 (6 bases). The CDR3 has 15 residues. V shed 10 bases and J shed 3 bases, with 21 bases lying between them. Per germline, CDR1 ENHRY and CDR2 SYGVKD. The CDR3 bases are TGTGCCACCAGACCCGTGGGGACATTGGACACTGAAGCTTTCTTT. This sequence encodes CATRPVGTLDTEAFF.

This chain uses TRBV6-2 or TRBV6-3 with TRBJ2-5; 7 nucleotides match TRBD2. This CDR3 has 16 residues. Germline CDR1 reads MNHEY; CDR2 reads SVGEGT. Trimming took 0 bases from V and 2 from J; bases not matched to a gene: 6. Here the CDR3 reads CASSYSRAGEQETQYF. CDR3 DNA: TGTGCCAGCAGTTACTCGAGGGCGGGGGAACAAGAGACCCAGTACTTC.

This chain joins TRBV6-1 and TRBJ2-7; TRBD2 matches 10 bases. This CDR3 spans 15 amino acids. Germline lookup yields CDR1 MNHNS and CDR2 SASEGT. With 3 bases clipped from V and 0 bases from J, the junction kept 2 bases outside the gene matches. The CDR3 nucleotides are TGTGCCAGCAGTGACAGCGGGGGGGGCTCCTACGAGCAGTACTTC. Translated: CASSDSGGGSYEQYF.

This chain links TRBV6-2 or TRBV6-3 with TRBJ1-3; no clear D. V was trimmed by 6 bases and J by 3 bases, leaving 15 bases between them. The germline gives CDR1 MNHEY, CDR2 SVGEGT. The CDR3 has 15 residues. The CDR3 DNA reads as TGTGCCAGCAGCCTCCTGAACAGAGATGGAAACACCATATATTTT. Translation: CASSLLNRDGNTIYF.

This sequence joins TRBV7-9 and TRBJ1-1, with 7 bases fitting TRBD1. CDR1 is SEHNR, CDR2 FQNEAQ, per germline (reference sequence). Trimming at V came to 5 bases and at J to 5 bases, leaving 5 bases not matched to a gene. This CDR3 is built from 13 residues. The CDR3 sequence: CASSQRQGTEAFF. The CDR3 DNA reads TGTGCCAGCAGCCAAAGACAGGGAACTGAAGCTTTCTTT. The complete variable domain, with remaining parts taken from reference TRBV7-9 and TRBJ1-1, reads DTGVSQNPRHKITKRGQNVTFRCDPISEHNRLYWYRQTLGQGPEFLTYFQNEAQLEKSRLLSDRFSAERPKGSFSTLEIQRTEQGDSAMYLCASSQRQGTEAFFGQGTRLTVV.

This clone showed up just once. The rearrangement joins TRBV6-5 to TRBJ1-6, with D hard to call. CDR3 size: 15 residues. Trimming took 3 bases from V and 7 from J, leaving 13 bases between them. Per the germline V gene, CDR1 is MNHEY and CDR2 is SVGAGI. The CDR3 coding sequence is TGTGCCAGCAGTTATCGGTTGTTAGAAAATTCACCCCTCCACTTT. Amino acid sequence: CASSYRLLENSPLHF.

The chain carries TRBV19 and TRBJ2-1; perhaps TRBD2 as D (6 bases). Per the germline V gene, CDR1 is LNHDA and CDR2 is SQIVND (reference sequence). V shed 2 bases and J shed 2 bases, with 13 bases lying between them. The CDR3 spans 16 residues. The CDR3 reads CASSILGGDTYNEQFF. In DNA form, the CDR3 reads TGTGCCAGTAGTATATTAGGCGGGGATACCTACAATGAGCAGTTCTTC.

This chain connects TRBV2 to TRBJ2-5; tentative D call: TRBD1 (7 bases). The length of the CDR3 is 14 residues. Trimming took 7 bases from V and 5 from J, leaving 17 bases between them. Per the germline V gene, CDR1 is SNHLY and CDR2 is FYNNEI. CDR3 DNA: TGTGCCAGCACCAACGGAGGGGGCCATGAGACCCAGTACTTC. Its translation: CASTNGGGHETQYF.